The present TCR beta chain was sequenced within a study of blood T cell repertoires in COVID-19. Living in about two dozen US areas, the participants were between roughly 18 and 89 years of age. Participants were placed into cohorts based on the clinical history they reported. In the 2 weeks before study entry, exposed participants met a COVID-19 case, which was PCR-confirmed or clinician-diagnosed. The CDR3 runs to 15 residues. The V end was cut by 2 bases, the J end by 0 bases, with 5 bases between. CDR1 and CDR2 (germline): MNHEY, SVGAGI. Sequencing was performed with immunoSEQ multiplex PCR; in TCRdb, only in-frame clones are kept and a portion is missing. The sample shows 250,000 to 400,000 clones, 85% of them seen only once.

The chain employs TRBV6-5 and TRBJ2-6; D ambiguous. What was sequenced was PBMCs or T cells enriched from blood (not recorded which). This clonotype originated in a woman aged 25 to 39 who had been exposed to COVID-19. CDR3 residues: CASSYANSGANVLTF. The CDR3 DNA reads TGTGCCAGCAGTTACGCGAACTCTGGGGCCAACGTCCTGACTTTC.